This T cell receptor (beta chain) was captured by sequencing in a study of T cell changes during pregnancy in multiple sclerosis. Assay used: immunoSEQ multiplex PCR; TCRdb lists only in-frame clones, some missing. This sample carries some 27,000 clones, 85% to 90% of them seen once, and the ten largest clones take about 0.8%. Germline-derived CDR1 and CDR2 are LNHDA and SQIVND (reference sequence). Between the trimmed V and J ends, which lost 3 bases and 1 base, there was a span of 10 bases. The CDR3 runs to 15 residues. The clonotype comes from a female donor with multiple sclerosis, enrolled in a pregnancy study. This rearrangement joins TRBV19 to TRBJ1-5; D is unclear. The sample was CD4+ T cells from peripheral blood mononuclear cells, taken in the second trimester of pregnancy. The CDR3 DNA is TGTGCCAGTAGTATGCTCCAAGCAAGCAATCAGCCCCAGCATTTT. Translated, it gives CASSMLQASNQPQHF.